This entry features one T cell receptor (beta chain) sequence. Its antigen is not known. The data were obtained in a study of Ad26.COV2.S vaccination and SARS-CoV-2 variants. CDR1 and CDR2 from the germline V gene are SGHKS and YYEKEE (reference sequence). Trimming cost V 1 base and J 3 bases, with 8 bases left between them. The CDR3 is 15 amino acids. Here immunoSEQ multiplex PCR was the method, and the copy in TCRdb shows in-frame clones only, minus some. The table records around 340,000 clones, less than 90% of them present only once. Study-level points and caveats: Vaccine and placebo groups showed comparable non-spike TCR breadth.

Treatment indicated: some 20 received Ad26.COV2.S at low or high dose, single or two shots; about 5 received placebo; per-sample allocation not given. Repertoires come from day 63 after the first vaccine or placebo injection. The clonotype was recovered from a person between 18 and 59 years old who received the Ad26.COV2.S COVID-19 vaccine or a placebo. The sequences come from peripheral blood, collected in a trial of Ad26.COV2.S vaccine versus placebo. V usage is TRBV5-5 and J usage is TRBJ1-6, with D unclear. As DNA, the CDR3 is TGTGCCAGCAGCTTGATCGATAACTATAATTCACCCCTCCACTTT. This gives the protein CASSLIDNYNSPLHF.